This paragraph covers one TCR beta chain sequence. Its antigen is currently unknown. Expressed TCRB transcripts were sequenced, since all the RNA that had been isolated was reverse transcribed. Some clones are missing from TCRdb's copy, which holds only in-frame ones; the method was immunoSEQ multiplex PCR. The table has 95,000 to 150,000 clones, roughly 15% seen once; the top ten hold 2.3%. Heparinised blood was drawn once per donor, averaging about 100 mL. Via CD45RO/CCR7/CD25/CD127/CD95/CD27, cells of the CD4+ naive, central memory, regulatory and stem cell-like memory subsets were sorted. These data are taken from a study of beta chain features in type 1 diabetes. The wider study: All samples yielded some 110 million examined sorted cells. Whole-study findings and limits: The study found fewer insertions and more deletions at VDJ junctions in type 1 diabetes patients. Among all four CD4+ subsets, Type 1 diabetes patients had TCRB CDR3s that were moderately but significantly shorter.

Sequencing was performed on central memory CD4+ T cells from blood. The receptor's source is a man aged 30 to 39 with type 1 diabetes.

This CDR3 reads CASSLEASGGEDTQYF. CDR3 DNA sequence: TGTGCCAGCAGCTTAGAGGCTAGCGGGGGGGAGGATACGCAGTATTTT. The V call is TRBV7-2, the J call TRBJ2-3; 12 bases match TRBD2. The CDR3 totals 16 residues. V was pared by 1 base and J by 6 bases, with 5 bases of the junction left unmatched. Germline loops: CDR1 SGHTA, CDR2 FQGNSA.